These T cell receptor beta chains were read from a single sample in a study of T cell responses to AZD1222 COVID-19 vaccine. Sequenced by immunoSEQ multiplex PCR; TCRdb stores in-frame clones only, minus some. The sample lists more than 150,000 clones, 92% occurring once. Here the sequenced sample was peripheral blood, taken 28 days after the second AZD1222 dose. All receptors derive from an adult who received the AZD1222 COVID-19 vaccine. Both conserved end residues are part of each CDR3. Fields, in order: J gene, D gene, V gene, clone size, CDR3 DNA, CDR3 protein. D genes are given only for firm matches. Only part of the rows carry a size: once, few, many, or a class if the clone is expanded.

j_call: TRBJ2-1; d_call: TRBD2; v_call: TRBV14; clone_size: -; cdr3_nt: TGTGCCAGCAGCGCCGGGACTAGCGGGAGGATTTTTCTCAGCTCCTACAATGAGCAGTTCTTC; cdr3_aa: CASSAGTSGRIFLSSYNEQFF
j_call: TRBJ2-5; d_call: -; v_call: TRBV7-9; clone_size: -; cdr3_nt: TGTGCCAGCAGCGCGGACAGAACTGCGCGGACCCAGTACTTC; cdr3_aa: CASSADRTARTQYF
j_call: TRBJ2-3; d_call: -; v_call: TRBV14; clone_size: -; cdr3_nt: TGTGCCAGCAGCCAAGCACGGTCTCCTAGCGAGCCACTGAGCACAGATACGCAGTATTTT; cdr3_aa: CASSQARSPSEPLSTDTQYF
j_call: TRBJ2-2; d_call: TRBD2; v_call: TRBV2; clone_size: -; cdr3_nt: TGTGCCAGCAGTGGGGGTACTAGCGGTACCGGGGAGCTGTTTTTT; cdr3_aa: CASSGGTSGTGELFF
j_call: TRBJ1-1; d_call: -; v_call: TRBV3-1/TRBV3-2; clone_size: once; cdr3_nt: TGTGCCAGCAGCCGCAAGACAGTGAACACTGAAGCTTTCTTT; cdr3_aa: CASSRKTVNTEAFF
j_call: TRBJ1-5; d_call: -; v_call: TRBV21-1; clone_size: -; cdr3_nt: TGTGCCAGCAGTTTCCACCGACAGAGCAATCAGCCCCAGCATTTT; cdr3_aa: CASSFHRQSNQPQHF
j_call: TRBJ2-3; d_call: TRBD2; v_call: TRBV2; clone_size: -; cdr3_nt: TGTGCCAGCAAACTAGCGGATACGCAGTATTTT; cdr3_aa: CASKLADTQYF
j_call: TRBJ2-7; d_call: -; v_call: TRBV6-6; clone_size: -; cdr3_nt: TGTGCCAGCAGTAACCGGGACTCCTCCTACGAGCAGTACTTC; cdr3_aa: CASSNRDSSYEQYF
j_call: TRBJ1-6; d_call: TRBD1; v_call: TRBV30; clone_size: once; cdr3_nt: TGTGCCTGGAGTGTAGGACAGGGGAATTCACCCCTCCACTTT; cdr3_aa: CAWSVGQGNSPLHF
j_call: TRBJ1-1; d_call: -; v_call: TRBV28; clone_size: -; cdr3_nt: TGTGCCAGCACCCCGGGAGGCGTGGGGGACACTGAAGCTTTCTTT; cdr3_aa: CASTPGGVGDTEAFF
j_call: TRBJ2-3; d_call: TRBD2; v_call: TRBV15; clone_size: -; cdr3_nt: TGTGCCACCAGCGGAGGACTAGCGGGAAGAGATACGCAGTATTTT; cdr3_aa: CATSGGLAGRDTQYF
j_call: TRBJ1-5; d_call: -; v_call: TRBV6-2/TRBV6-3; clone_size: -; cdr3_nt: TGTGCCAGCAGCCCGAGGTGGGAATTCAATCAGCCCCAGCATTTT; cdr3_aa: CASSPRWEFNQPQHF
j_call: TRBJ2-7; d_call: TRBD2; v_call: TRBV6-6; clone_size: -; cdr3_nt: TGTGCCGCGGGGGGGGGCTCCTACGAGCAGTACTTC; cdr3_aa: CAAGGGSYEQYF
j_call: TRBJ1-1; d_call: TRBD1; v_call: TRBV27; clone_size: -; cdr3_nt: TGTGCCAGCACAGGACAGGGGCGCAGTGAAGCTTTCTTT; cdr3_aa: CASTGQGRSEAFF
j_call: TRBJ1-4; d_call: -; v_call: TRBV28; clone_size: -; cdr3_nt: TGTGCCAGCAGTGCTGACTACTCAACTAATGAAAAACTGTTTTTT; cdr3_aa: CASSADYSTNEKLFF
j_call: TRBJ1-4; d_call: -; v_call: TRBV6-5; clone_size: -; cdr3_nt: TGTGCCAGCAAACAGAATGAAAAACTGTTTTTT; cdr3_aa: CASKQNEKLFF
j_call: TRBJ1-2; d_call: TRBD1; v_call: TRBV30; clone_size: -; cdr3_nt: TGTGCCTGTTACGGACAGGGCTACTATGGCTACACCTTC; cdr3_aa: CACYGQGYYGYTF
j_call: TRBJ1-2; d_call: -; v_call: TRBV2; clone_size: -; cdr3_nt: TGTGCCAGCAGTGAAGGACGGGGTGGGTACTATGGCTACACCTTC; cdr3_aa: CASSEGRGGYYGYTF
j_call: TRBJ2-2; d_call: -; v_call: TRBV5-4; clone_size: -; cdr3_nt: TGTGCCAGCAGCCTGGTGAAGTCTAGCTCCGGGGAGCTGTTTTTT; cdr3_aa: CASSLVKSSSGELFF
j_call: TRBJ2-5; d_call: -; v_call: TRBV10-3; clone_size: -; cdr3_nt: TGTGCCATCAGGCCGCAGGGCCTAGCGGAGACCCAGTACTTC; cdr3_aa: CAIRPQGLAETQYF
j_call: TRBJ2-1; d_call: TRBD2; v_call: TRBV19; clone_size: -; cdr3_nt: TGTGCCAGTACCCCCACCCTAGCGGTCAATGAGCAGTTCTTC; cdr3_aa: CASTPTLAVNEQFF
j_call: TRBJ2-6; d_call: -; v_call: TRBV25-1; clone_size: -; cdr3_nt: TGTGCCAGCAGTGAGACTACCCTTATTCCAGGGGCCAACGTCCTGACTTTC; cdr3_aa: CASSETTLIPGANVLTF
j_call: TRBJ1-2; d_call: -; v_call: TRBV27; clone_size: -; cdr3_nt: TGTGCCAGCAGAAGCGGGACTAACTATGGCTACACCTTC; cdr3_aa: CASRSGTNYGYTF
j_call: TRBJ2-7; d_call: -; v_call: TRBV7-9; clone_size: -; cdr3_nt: TGTGCCAGCAGCTTGGTGTACTCCTACGAGCAGTACTTC; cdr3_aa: CASSLVYSYEQYF
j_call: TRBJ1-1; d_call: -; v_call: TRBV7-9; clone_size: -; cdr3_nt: TGTGCCAGCAGCCCTCGTCCCGGGATGAACACTGAAGCTTTCTTT; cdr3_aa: CASSPRPGMNTEAFF
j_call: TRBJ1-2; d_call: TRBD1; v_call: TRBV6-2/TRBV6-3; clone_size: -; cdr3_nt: TGTGCCAGCAGTTACGGACAGGGAAACTATGGCTACACCTTC; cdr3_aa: CASSYGQGNYGYTF
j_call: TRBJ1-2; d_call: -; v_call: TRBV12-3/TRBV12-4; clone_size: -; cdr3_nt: TGTGCCAGCAGTTTGGGAGTCTACTATGGCTACACCTTC; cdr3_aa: CASSLGVYYGYTF
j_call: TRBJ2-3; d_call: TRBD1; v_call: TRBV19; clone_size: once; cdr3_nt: TGTGCCAGTAGTAGGTTGACAGGGGTTAGCACAGATACGCAGTATTTT; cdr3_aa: CASSRLTGVSTDTQYF